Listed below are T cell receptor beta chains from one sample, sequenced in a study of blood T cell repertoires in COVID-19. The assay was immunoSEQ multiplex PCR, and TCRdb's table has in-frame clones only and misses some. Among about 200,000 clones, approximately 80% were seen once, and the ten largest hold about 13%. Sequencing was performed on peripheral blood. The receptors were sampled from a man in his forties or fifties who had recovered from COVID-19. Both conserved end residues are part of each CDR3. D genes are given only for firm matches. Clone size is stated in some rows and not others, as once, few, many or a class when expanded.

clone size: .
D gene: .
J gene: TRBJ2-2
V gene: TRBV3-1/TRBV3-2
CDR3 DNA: TGTGCCAGCAGCCAAGGAGTTCAGGGGACCGGGGAGCTGTTTTTT
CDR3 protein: CASSQGVQGTGELFF

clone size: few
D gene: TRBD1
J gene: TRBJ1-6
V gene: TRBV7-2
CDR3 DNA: TGTGCCAGCAGCAGGGACAGGTCTTCACCCCTCCACTTT
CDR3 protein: CASSRDRSSPLHF

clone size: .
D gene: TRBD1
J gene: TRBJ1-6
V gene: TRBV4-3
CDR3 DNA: TGCGCCAGCAGCCAAGTGCAGGGGGCACAGCTTAATTCACCCCTCCACTTT
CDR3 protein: CASSQVQGAQLNSPLHF

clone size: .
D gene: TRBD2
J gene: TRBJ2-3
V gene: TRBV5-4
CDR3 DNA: TGTGCCAGCAGCTTAAAGACTAGCGGGAGAACGACAGATACGCAGTATTTT
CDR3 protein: CASSLKTSGRTTDTQYF

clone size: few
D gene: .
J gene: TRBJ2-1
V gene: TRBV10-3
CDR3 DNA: TGTGCCATCAGTACAGGGCTTGAGCAGTTCTTC
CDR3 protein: CAISTGLEQFF

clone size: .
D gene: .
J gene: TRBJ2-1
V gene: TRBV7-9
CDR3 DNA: TGTGCCAGCAGCCCCCACGGGGGAGGTTCCTACAATGAGCAGTTCTTC
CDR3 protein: CASSPHGGGSYNEQFF

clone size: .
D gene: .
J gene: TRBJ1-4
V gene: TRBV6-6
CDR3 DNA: TGTGCCAGCGCCGAAGAAGGGGAGGATGAAAAACTGTTTTTT
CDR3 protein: CASAEEGEDEKLFF

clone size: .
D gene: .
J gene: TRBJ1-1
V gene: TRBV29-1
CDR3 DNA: TGCAGCTGTGAGACGACAGGGAACACTGAAGCTTTCTTT
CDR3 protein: CSCETTGNTEAFF

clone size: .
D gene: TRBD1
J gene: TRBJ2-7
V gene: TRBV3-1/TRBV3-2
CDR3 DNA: TGTGCCAGCAGTCTCACCGGGACAGCCCCCGAGCAGTACTTC
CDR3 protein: CASSLTGTAPEQYF

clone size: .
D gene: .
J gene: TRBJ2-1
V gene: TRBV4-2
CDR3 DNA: TGTGCCAGCAGCCAAGATTCAGGCAATGAGCAGTTCTTC
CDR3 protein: CASSQDSGNEQFF

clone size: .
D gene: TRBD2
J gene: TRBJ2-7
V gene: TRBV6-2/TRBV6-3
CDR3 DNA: TGTGCCAGCAACCCTAGCGGGAGTGAATACGAGCAGTACTTC
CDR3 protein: CASNPSGSEYEQYF

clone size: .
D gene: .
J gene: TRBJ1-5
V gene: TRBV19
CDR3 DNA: TGTGCCAGTAGTCACCACTATAGCAATCAGCCCCAGCATTTT
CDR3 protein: CASSHHYSNQPQHF

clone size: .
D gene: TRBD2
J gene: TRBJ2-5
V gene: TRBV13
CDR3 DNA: TGTGCCAGCAGCCCTGGACTAGCGGGAGGGCCTCGGGAGACCCAGTACTTC
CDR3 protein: CASSPGLAGGPRETQYF

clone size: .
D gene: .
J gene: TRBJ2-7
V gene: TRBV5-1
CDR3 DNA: TGCGCCAGCAGCTTGACAGGGTCCTACGAGCAGTACTTC
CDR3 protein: CASSLTGSYEQYF

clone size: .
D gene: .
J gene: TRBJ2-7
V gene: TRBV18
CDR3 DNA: TGTGCCAGCTCACCCCCCGGGATGTCCTACGAGCAGTACTTC
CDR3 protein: CASSPPGMSYEQYF

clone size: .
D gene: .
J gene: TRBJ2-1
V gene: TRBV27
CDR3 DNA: TGTGCCAGCACGGGCTCCTACAATGAGCAGTTCTTC
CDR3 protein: CASTGSYNEQFF

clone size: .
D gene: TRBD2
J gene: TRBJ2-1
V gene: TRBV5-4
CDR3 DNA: TGTGCCAGCAGCTTTCTCACTAGCGGGTACAATGAGCAGTTCTTC
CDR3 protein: CASSFLTSGYNEQFF

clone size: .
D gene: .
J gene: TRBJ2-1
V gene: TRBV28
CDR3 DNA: TGTGCCAGCAGTCCTTTACTTAGCTCCTACAATGAGCAGTTCTTC
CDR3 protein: CASSPLLSSYNEQFF

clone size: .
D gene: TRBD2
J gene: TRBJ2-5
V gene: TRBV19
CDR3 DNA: TGTGCCAGCAGTACGGGTTTCTCTGCGGGAGAAGAGACCCAGTACTTC
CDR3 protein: CASSTGFSAGEETQYF

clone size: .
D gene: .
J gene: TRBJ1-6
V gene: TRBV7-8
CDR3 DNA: TGTGCCAGCAGCTGGGAGTTCCACCCGAGGGATAATTCACCCCTCCACTTT
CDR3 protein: CASSWEFHPRDNSPLHF

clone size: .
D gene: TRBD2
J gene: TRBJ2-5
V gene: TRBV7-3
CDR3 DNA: TGTGCCAGCAGCTTAGGCGGGAGTTTGTCGGAGACCCAGTACTTC
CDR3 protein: CASSLGGSLSETQYF

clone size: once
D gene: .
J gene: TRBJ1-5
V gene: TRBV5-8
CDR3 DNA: TGTGCCAGCAGTAACAGACAGGAGTATAGCAATCAGCCCCAGCATTTT
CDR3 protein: CASSNRQEYSNQPQHF

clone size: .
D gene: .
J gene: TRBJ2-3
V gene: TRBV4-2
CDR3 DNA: TGTGCCAGCAGCCAAGAACCTAGAGCAGATACGCAGTATTTT
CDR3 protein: CASSQEPRADTQYF

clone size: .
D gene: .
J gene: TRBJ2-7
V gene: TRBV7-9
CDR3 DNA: TGTGCCAGCAGCTCTCAAGAGGCTTTGTCTTTCTACGAGCAGTACTTC
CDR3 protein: CASSSQEALSFYEQYF

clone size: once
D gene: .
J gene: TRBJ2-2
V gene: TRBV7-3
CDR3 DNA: TGTGCCAGCAGCTTGGAACTAGCTGCGACCGGGGAGCTGTTTTTT
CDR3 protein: CASSLELAATGELFF

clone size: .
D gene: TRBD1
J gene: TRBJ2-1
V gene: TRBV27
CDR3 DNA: TGTGCCAGCAGTACCCGGGACAGTTACAATGAGCAGTTCTTC
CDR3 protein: CASSTRDSYNEQFF

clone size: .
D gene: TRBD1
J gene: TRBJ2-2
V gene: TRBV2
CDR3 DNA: TGTGCCAGCAGTGGGACAGGGTCGAACACCGGGGAGCTGTTTTTT
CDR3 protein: CASSGTGSNTGELFF

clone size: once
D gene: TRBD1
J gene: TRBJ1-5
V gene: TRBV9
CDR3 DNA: TGTGCCAGCAGCGTAGATGGGACAGGGGACCAGCCCCAGCATTTT
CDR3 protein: CASSVDGTGDQPQHF

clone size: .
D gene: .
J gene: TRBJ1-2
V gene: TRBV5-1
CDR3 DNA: TGCGCCAGCAGGGATACAGGGAATTCTGGCTACACCTTC
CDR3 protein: CASRDTGNSGYTF

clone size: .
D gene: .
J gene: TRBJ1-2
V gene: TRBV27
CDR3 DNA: TGTGCCAGCAGTTTAACGCTTGGGCTTTCTGGCTACACCTTC
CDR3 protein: CASSLTLGLSGYTF

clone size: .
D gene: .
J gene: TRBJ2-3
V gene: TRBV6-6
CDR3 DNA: TGTGCCAGCAGGGGAACGACAGTGGATTTCACAGATACGCAGTATTTT
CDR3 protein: CASRGTTVDFTDTQYF

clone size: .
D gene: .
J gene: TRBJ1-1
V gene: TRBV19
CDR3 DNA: TGTGCCAGTAGTATCACGGGGAAGAACACTGAAGCTTTCTTT
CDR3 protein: CASSITGKNTEAFF

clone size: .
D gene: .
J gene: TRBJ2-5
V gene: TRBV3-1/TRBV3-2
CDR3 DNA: TGTGCCAGCAGCCAAGATTTGGCTAGCCGGTGGGAGACCCAGTACTTC
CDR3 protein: CASSQDLASRWETQYF

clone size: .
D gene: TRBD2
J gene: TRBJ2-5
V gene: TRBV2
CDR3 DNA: TGTGCCAGCAGTCGTCTCGGGACTAGCGCAGAGACCCAGTACTTC
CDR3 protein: CASSRLGTSAETQYF

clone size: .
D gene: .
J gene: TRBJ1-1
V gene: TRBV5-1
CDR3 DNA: TGCGCCAGCAGCTTGGGGCTTACGAACACTGAAGCTTTCTTT
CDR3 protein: CASSLGLTNTEAFF

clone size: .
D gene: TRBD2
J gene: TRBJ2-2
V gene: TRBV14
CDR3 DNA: TGTGCCAGCAGCCAAGATTTACTGGCTAGCGGGAGTCAAACCGGGGAGCTGTTTTTT
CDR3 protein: CASSQDLLASGSQTGELFF

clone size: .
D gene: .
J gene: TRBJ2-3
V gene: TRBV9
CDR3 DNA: TGTGCCAGCAGCGGGACAGCCCCTTGGGCAGATACGCAGTATTTT
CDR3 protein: CASSGTAPWADTQYF

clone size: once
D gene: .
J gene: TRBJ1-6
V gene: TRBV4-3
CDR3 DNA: TGCGCCAGCAGCCAAGGTGGAGGATTACGGCTGGGTTCACCCCTCCACTTT
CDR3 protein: CASSQGGGLRLGSPLHF

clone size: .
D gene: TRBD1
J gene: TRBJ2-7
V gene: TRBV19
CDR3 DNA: TGTGCCAGTAGCCGGGACAGGAGCTCCTACGAGCAGTACTTC
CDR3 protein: CASSRDRSSYEQYF

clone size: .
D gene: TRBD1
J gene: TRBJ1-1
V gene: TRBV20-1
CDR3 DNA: TGCAGTGCAGGGACAGTTGAAGCTTTCTTT
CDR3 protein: CSAGTVEAFF

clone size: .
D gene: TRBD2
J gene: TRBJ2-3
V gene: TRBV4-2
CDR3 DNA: TGTGCCAGCAGCCGAGACAGCGGGAGGGCCTCCTCCACAGATACGCAGTATTTT
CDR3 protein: CASSRDSGRASSTDTQYF

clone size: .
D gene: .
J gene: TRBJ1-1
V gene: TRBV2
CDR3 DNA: TGTGCCAGCAGTAACTATATGAACACTGAAGCTTTCTTT
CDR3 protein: CASSNYMNTEAFF

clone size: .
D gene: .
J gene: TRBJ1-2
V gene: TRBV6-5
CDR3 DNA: TGTGCCAGCCGGTCGGCAGGGGAGGGCTATGGCTACACCTTC
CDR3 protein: CASRSAGEGYGYTF